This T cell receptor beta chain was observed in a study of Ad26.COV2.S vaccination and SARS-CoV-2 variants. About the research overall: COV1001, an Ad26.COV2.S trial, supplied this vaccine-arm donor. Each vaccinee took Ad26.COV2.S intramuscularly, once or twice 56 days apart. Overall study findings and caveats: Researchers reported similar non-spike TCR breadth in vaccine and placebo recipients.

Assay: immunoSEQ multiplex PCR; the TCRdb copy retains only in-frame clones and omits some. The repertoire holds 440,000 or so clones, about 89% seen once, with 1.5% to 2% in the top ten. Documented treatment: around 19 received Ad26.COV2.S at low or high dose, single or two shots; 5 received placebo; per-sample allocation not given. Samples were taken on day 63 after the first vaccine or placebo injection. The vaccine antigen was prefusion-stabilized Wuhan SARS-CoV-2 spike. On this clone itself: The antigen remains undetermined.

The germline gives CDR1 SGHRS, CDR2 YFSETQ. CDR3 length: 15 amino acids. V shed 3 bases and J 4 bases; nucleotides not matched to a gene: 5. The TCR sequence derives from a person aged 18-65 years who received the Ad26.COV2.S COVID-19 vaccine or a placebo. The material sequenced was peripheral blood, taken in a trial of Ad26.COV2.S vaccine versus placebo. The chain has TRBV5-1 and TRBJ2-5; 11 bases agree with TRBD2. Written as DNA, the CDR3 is TGCGCCAGCAGCTCGGTAGCGGGAGGGGCAGAGACCCAGTACTTC. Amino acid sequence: CASSSVAGGAETQYF.